This TCR beta chain was retrieved from a study of blood T cell repertoires in COVID-19. Study in general: Samples taken during acute and convalescent COVID-19 were collected in the United States, Italy and Spain. T cells, B-cell-depleted T cells, or PBMCs supplied cDNA or gDNA.

This CDR3 spans 18 amino acids. V lost 4 bases to trimming and J lost 5 bases; unmatched junction nucleotides: 15. Per the germline V gene, CDR1 is SGHAT and CDR2 is FQNNGV. In the original processing: Reference gene primer amplification in the assay estimated nucleated cell counts. TCRdb's copy holds only in-frame clones and misses some; the assay was immunoSEQ multiplex PCR. The DNA gave D and trimming, while V, J and clone size come from that table. The sample contains about 270,000 clones, around 86% of which appear only once. This chain connects TRBV11-2 to TRBJ2-1; 9 positions agree with TRBD2. This receptor was taken from a middle-aged man with active or convalescent COVID-19. The sample consisted of peripheral blood. This CDR3 reads CASSSTQFSGGLDNEQFF. The CDR3 DNA reads as TGTGCCAGCAGCTCCACCCAATTTAGCGGGGGTCTTGACAATGAGCAGTTCTTC.